Presented here are 32 T cell receptor beta chains from one specimen sequenced in a study of cytomegalovirus exposure and HLA in healthy donors. With 60 Vbeta and 13 Jbeta primers, the PCR was carried out. Here immunoSEQ multiplex PCR was the method, and the copy in TCRdb shows in-frame clones only, minus some. The sample includes some 130,000 clones, roughly 77% of them seen just once. The sample comprised PBMCs. Every receptor here comes from a female donor in good health and CMV-seronegative.

Note on this clone: An end of the junction differs from the germline gene, which may be a read error. The J gene is TRBJ2-7, the V gene TRBV27; tentatively, D is TRBD1 (6 bases). Germline CDR1 and CDR2: MNHEY and SMNVEV (reference sequence). This CDR3 comprises 14 residues. CDR3 in amino acids: CASSSRGFGYGQYF. The CDR3 DNA reads TGTGCCAGCAGTTCCAGGGGTTTTGGTTACGGGCAGTACTTC.

This chain joins TRBV12-5 and TRBJ1-1, with D possibly matching TRBD1 (6 bases). The V end lost 1 base, the J end lost 3 bases, and 9 bases lay between the germline ends. Germline lookup yields CDR1 LGHNT and CDR2 FRNRAP. The CDR3 consists of 14 residues. CDR3 region: CASGLAPGDTEAFF. Here the CDR3 DNA reads TGTGCTAGTGGTTTGGCCCCAGGGGACACTGAAGCTTTCTTT.

V gene TRBV30 combines with J gene TRBJ1-2; 9 bases line up with TRBD1. This CDR3 spans 12 amino acids. The germline V gene encodes CDR1 GTSNPN and CDR2 SVGIG (reference sequence). V was clipped by 7 bases and J by 7 bases; unmatched bases: 7. As DNA, the CDR3 is TGTGCCTATGACAGGGGGAGCGGTGGCTACACCTTC. Amino acids: CAYDRGSGGYTF.

J is TRBJ1-1 and V is TRBV6-5; a weak D match, TRBD1 (5 bases). The CDR3 sequence is 12 residues long. CDR1 is MNHEY, CDR2 SVGAGI, per germline. Trimming shortened V by 4 bases and J by 7 bases, and 10 bases separated the two germline ends. The CDR3 spells CASSSQGFEAFF. The CDR3 nucleotides are TGTGCCAGCAGTTCGCAGGGTTTTGAAGCTTTCTTT.

The V and J genes are TRBV7-2 and TRBJ2-7; D might be TRBD2 (6 bases). CDR3 size: 14 residues. The ends were cut back, 5 bases at V and 1 base at J, with 12 bases in the middle. In germline, CDR1 is SGHTA, CDR2 FQGNSA. The CDR3 reads CASSIRDSSYEQYF. DNA for the CDR3: TGTGCCAGCAGCATCCGGGACTCTTCCTACGAGCAGTACTTC.

This clone has only one observation. J is TRBJ1-1 and V is TRBV7-6, with D perhaps matching TRBD1 (5 bases). The CDR3 length is 13 residues. Trimming left V 4 bases short and J 6 bases short, with 12 bases between. Germline V gives CDR1 SGHVS, CDR2 FNYEAQ. The DNA for the CDR3 is TGTGCCAGCAGCTCAATCAGCAGGGCTGAAGCTTTCTTT. This encodes CASSSISRAEAFF.

The rearrangement uses TRBV7-2 and TRBJ1-2; no clear D. Trimming pared 4 bases from V and 3 bases from J, leaving 15 bases between. This CDR3 has 15 amino acids. The germline V gene has CDR1 SGHTA and CDR2 FQGNSA. The CDR3 reads CASSSTSTQDYGYTF. CDR3 bases: TGTGCCAGCAGCTCGACATCAACCCAAGACTATGGCTACACCTTC.

The chain uses TRBV25-1 and TRBJ2-5, with 8 nucleotides matching TRBD2. Trimming took 7 bases from V and 6 from J; bases not matched to a gene: 10. CDR1 is MGHDK, CDR2 SYGVNS, per germline. The CDR3 is 14 residues long. CDR3 nucleotide sequence: TGTGCCAGCATCGAGGCGGGGGGCGGGAAGACCCAGTACTTC. Amino acids: CASIEAGGGKTQYF.

This rearrangement joins TRBV7-2 to TRBJ2-7; no clear D gene. With 0 bases removed from V and 2 bases from J, the gap between germline ends came to 11 bases. The CDR3 consists of 15 residues. The germline CDR1 and CDR2 sequences are SGHTA and FQGNSA. The CDR3 sequence: CASSLAGGGTYEQYF. CDR3 nucleotide sequence: TGTGCCAGCAGCTTAGCCGGTGGCGGAACCTACGAGCAGTACTTC.

This chain joins TRBV21-1 and TRBJ2-1; the DNA was not used to check the table's D call, TRBD1. TRBV21-1 has pseudogene status. There are 17 residues in the CDR3. The CDR3, as DNA: TGTGCCAGCAGCAATCGGACAGGGGGCTTATCCTACAATGAGCAGTTCTTC. As protein: CASSNRTGGLSYNEQFF.

The rearrangement joins TRBV19 to TRBJ2-7, with 15 bases matching TRBD2. Germline CDR1 is LNHDA and CDR2 is SQIVND (reference sequence). The CDR3 loop spans 18 amino acids. V dropped 4 bases and J dropped 2; count of bases not matched to a gene: 9. The CDR3 region is CASSSPGLAGGHPYEQYF. CDR3 bases: TGTGCCAGTAGTAGCCCGGGACTAGCGGGGGGCCATCCCTACGAGCAGTACTTC.

The rearrangement joins TRBV4-3 to TRBJ1-2; D possibly corresponds to TRBD1 (5 bases). The CDR3 is made up of 16 amino acids. V lost 4 bases to trimming and J lost 4 bases, with 19 bases between them. Germline lookup yields CDR1 LGHNA and CDR2 YSLEER. The CDR3 here is CASSRTRQGLGYGYTF. Written as DNA, the CDR3 is TGCGCCAGCAGCCGGACCCGGCAGGGCCTGGGCTATGGCTACACCTTC.

The chain combines TRBV29-1 with TRBJ2-7; D is unresolved. V lost 4 bases, J lost 0 bases, and 7 bases lay in between. The CDR3 totals 12 residues. Germline CDR1 and CDR2: SQVTM and ANQGSEA. CDR3 DNA: TGCAGCGTTGGCGTAACCTCCTACGAGCAGTACTTC. It translates to CSVGVTSYEQYF.

The chain carries TRBV7-3 and TRBJ2-3; 8 bases match TRBD2. Losses at the gene ends were 5 bases for V and 4 bases for J; bases not matched to a gene: 8. CDR1 SGHTA and CDR2 FQGTGA come from the germline V gene. CDR3 size: 15 residues. The CDR3 is CASSPLGGVADTQYF. DNA of the CDR3: TGTGCCAGCAGCCCCCTCGGGGGGGTAGCAGATACGCAGTATTTT.

This chain connects TRBV6-6 to TRBJ1-2; D might be TRBD1 (5 bases). Trimming took 4 bases from V and 4 from J, leaving 13 bases between them. The germline V gene has CDR1 MNHNY and CDR2 SVGAGI (reference sequence). This CDR3 has 14 amino acids. Here the CDR3 DNA reads TGTGCCAGCAGTTGGCAACAGGAGATCTATGGCTACACCTTC. Residues: CASSWQQEIYGYTF.

The genes are TRBV7-2 and TRBJ2-7; 10 bases align to TRBD1. There are 15 residues in the CDR3. The germline gives CDR1 SGHTA, CDR2 FQGNSA. J was trimmed by 4 bases and V by 5 bases; bases with no gene match: 8. Here the CDR3 reads CASSIETGGAYEQYF. CDR3 nucleotides: TGTGCCAGCAGCATAGAGACAGGGGGCGCGTACGAGCAGTACTTC. The whole variable domain, filled in from reference TRBV7-2 and TRBJ2-7, reads GAGVSQSPSNKVTEKGKDVELRCDPISGHTALYWYRQSLGQGLEFLIYFQGNSAPDKSGLPSDRFSAERTGGSVSTLTIQRTQQEDSAVYLCASSIETGGAYEQYFGPGTRLTVT.

The rearrangement links TRBV4-3 to TRBJ2-3; maybe TRBD2 (6 bases). Trimming pared 3 bases from V and 7 bases from J, leaving 14 bases between. This CDR3 is 14 amino acids long. Germline V gene data show CDR1 as LGHNA and CDR2 as YSLEER. The CDR3 here is CASSQRESGYTQYF. The CDR3 nucleotides are TGCGCCAGCAGCCAGCGGGAAAGCGGATATACGCAGTATTTT.

The genes are TRBV21-1 and TRBJ1-5; TRBD1, the D gene given by the table, was not confirmed from the DNA. TRBV21-1 is flagged as a pseudogene. The CDR3 is 14 residues long. CDR3 sequence (DNA): TGTGCCAGCAGCAAAGGGAGGGGGCATCAGCCCCAGCATTTT. This translates into CASSKGRGHQPQHF.

This clone was seen a handful of times. The genes are TRBV7-8 and TRBJ2-1, with D perhaps matching TRBD2 (5 bases). Germline V gene lookup returns CDR1 SGHVS and CDR2 FQNEAQ. This CDR3 has 15 residues. Trimming took off 1 base at V and 0 bases at J, with 7 bases between the two ends. CDR3 nucleotides: TGTGCCAGCAGCTTAGTAGGGAGCTCCTACAATGAGCAGTTCTTC. Translating it yields CASSLVGSSYNEQFF.

The rearrangement links TRBV27 to TRBJ2-5; 7 bases agree with TRBD2. The CDR3 consists of 15 residues. Germline trimming cut 5 bases from V and 5 bases from J; bases unmatched to any gene: 11. CDR1 and CDR2 from the germline V gene are MNHEY and SMNVEV (reference sequence). CDR3 nucleotide sequence: TGTGCCAGCAGTACCCCTAGCGGAGGGCAGGAGACCCAGTACTTC. Its protein product is CASSTPSGGQETQYF.

CDR3 protein: CASSPSSSGETQYF. CDR3 bases: TGTGCCAGCAGTCCTTCTAGCTCGGGGGAGACCCAGTACTTC. The chain combines TRBV6-5 with TRBJ2-5, with D perhaps TRBD2 (5 bases). Germline CDR1 MNHEY, CDR2 SVGAGI. Between the trimmed V and J ends, which lost 5 bases and 5 bases, there was a span of 15 bases. The CDR3 covers 14 residues.

The rearrangement uses TRBV30 and TRBJ2-1; 11 bases match TRBD2. Germline lookup yields CDR1 GTSNPN and CDR2 SVGIG (reference sequence). J was trimmed by 5 bases and V by 3 bases; bases with no gene match: 3. CDR3 length: 14 amino acids. The CDR3 sequence is CAWSGTSGDNEQFF. CDR3 DNA sequence: TGTGCCTGGAGCGGGACTAGCGGAGACAATGAGCAGTTCTTC.

This sequence joins TRBV7-2 and TRBJ1-3; 9 bases are a match to TRBD1. CDR3 length equals 16 residues. With 6 bases clipped from V and 0 bases from J, the junction kept 6 bases outside the gene matches. Germline values: CDR1 SGHTA, CDR2 FQGNSA. This chain's CDR3 is CASSLTGQGSGNTIYF. In DNA form, the CDR3 reads TGTGCCAGCAGTCTTACGGGACAGGGCTCTGGAAACACCATATATTTT.

V usage is TRBV10-1 and J usage is TRBJ2-1; weak D call: TRBD2 (5 bases). Trimming removed 3 bases at V and 2 bases at J, with 11 bases between. The CDR3 runs 15 residues. Germline CDR1 reads WNHNN; CDR2 reads SYGVQD (reference sequence). Here the CDR3 reads CASSDLGGAYNEQFF. The CDR3, as DNA: TGCGCCAGCAGTGACCTCGGAGGAGCCTACAATGAGCAGTTCTTC.

The chain combines TRBV11-3 with TRBJ2-5; unclear D gene. The CDR3 is 15 residues long. Germline values: CDR1 SGHNT, CDR2 YENEEA. Trimming shortened V by 1 base and J by 0 bases, and 9 bases separated the two germline ends. DNA of the CDR3: TGTGCCAGCAGCTTAGGTCCCAGTAACCAAGAGACCCAGTACTTC. It translates to CASSLGPSNQETQYF. The whole variable domain, remainder taken from reference TRBV11-3 and TRBJ2-5, is EAGVVQSPRYKIIEKKQPVAFWCNPISGHNTLYWYLQNLGQGPELLIRYENEEAVDDSQLPKDRFSAERLKGVDSTLKIQPAELGDSAVYLCASSLGPSNQETQYFGPGTRLLVL.

This clone was seen only once. The V gene is TRBV27, the J gene TRBJ1-4, with 8 bases lining up with TRBD1. V lost 7 bases to trimming and J lost 3 bases; unmatched junction nucleotides: 7. This CDR3 is built from 15 residues. Germline lookup yields CDR1 MNHEY and CDR2 SMNVEV (reference sequence). The CDR3 spells CASKQGGQANEKLFF. Written as DNA, the CDR3 is TGTGCCAGCAAGCAAGGGGGACAGGCTAATGAAAAACTGTTTTTT.

This clone came up once. This chain uses TRBV2 with TRBJ1-5; D possibly corresponds to TRBD1 (6 bases). The CDR3 length is 15 residues. Germline V gives CDR1 SNHLY, CDR2 FYNNEI. With 6 bases removed from V and 2 bases from J, the gap between germline ends came to 14 bases. The CDR3 sequence: CASSSAHRGNQPQHF. The DNA for the CDR3 is TGTGCCAGCAGCTCCGCCCACAGGGGCAATCAGCCCCAGCATTTT.

The chain uses TRBV9 and TRBJ2-2; 13 nucleotides agree with TRBD2. Germline V gene sequence: CDR1 SGDLS, CDR2 YYNGEE. This CDR3 region has 15 residues. V was pared by 5 bases and J by 7 bases, with 5 bases of the junction left unmatched. Here the CDR3 DNA reads TGTGCCAGCAGGATTACTAGCGGGGGGGTCGGGGAGCTGTTTTTT. Protein: CASRITSGGVGELFF.

This chain joins TRBV10-3 and TRBJ1-5, with 7 bases that match TRBD1. The V segment lost 2 bases and the J segment 5 bases; nucleotides outside the gene matches: 3. This CDR3 has 14 residues. Per the germline V gene, CDR1 is ENHRY and CDR2 is SYGVKD. CDR3 in DNA: TGTGCCATCAGTGAGCGGGACAGTGATCAGCCCCAGCATTTT. It encodes CAISERDSDQPQHF.

The V and J genes are TRBV9 and TRBJ2-1; 9 bases fit TRBD2. The CDR3 contains 18 residues. Looked up from germline, CDR1 is SGDLS and CDR2 is YYNGEE. After removal of 0 bases from V and 2 bases from J, the junction contained 9 bases not matched to a gene. Here the CDR3 reads CASSVVGSGSPTYNEQFF. CDR3 coding DNA: TGTGCCAGCAGCGTAGTTGGTAGCGGGAGCCCGACCTACAATGAGCAGTTCTTC.

As concerns this clone: The CDR3 ends on some other residue instead of the conserved phenylalanine or tryptophan, so this is likely a read error. Because the CDR3's place on the DNA is in doubt, the DNA is left out and the CDR3 is given as listed by TCRdb. The rearrangement uses TRBV10-3 and TRBJ1-2; the D call TRBD1 from the table was never checked on the DNA. Germline values: CDR1 ENHRY, CDR2 SYGVKD. The CDR3 is 12 amino acids long, termini counted. CDR3 in amino acids: CAISEGVGTGKI.

The table lists this clone with a few counts. The J gene is TRBJ2-6, the V gene TRBV28; perhaps TRBD1 as D (6 bases). V lost 5 bases and J lost 1, with 6 bases in between. Per germline, CDR1 MDHEN and CDR2 SYDVKM. The CDR3 is made up of 14 amino acids. The CDR3 loop is CASSTGSGANVLTF. Here the CDR3 DNA reads TGTGCCAGCAGTACAGGGTCTGGGGCCAACGTCCTGACTTTC.